This TCR beta chain was recorded in a study of cytotoxic CD8 clonotypes in ibrutinib-treated CLL. Study-level background: The patients, about a dozen relapsed/refractory and approximately 14 treatment-naive, included about 18 who were IGHV unmutated. Responses: 24 partial, 2 complete; after median roughly 5.5 years, roughly 14 stayed remitted, roughly 12 progressed. Mean yields were approximately 260,000 productive templates and under 100,000 productive rearrangements per sample. Points from the study as a whole: Public clonotypes were uncommon and contracted or stayed stable on treatment.

Clones were sequenced by immunoSEQ multiplex PCR, and TCRdb holds only the in-frame ones, with some missing. The repertoire has roughly 330,000 clones, 67% of them found once; the top ten carry roughly 6%. Comments on this clone: Its antigen is unidentified.

The clonotype comes from a human donor with chronic lymphocytic leukemia. This specimen consisted of PBMCs, obtained after 36 months of ibrutinib treatment.

The CDR3 spells CASSQWGNTGELFF. In nucleotides, the CDR3 is TGTGCCAGCAGCCAGTGGGGGAACACCGGGGAGCTGTTTTTT. The chain combines TRBV11-3 with TRBJ2-2; the D is unclear. V shed 5 bases and J shed 1 base, with 8 bases lying between them. Germline V gene data show CDR1 as SGHNT and CDR2 as YENEEA. The CDR3 runs 14 residues. Complete variable domain (other parts from reference TRBV11-3 and TRBJ2-2): EAGVVQSPRYKIIEKKQPVAFWCNPISGHNTLYWYLQNLGQGPELLIRYENEEAVDDSQLPKDRFSAERLKGVDSTLKIQPAELGDSAVYLCASSQWGNTGELFFGEGSRLTVL.